Below, 12 T cell receptor beta chains from the same sample are listed, as sequenced in a study of blood T cell repertoires in COVID-19. The table came from immunoSEQ multiplex PCR; TCRdb's copy has only in-frame clones and leaves some out. Among around 200,000 clones listed, more than 70% were seen once. Material: peripheral blood. Receptors were obtained from a man in his late teens or twenties with active or convalescent COVID-19.

The chain employs TRBV6-1 and TRBJ1-1; 7 bases agree with TRBD1. There are 16 residues in the CDR3. With V trimmed by 2 bases and J by 4 bases, 10 bases remained unmatched. CDR1 and CDR2 (germline): MNHNS, SASEGT. CDR3 nucleotide sequence: TGTGCCAGCAGTGAAACGATGGAGGGGGCGAGCACTGAAGCTTTCTTT. This translates into CASSETMEGASTEAFF.

The chain uses TRBV6-5 and TRBJ2-1; 10 bases match TRBD1. In germline, CDR1 is MNHEY, CDR2 SVGAGI. CDR3 length equals 15 residues. Trimming at V came to 8 bases and at J to 4 bases, leaving 8 bases not matched to a gene. The CDR3 coding sequence is TGTGCCAGCTACCTAGGGACAGGGGTATACAATGAGCAGTTCTTC. Its translation is CASYLGTGVYNEQFF.

The chain employs TRBV7-2 and TRBJ2-2; TRBD2 is a possible D gene (6 bases). This CDR3 has 15 residues. Trimming took 3 bases from V and 0 from J, leaving 8 bases between them. Germline assignment: CDR1 SGHTA and CDR2 FQGNSA. The CDR3 loop reads CASSFSGTNTGELFF. CDR3 nucleotide sequence: TGTGCCAGCAGCTTTAGCGGAACGAACACCGGGGAGCTGTTTTTT.

The chain combines TRBV6-6 with TRBJ2-2; tentatively, D is TRBD2 (5 bases). Germline-derived CDR1 and CDR2 are MNHNY and SVGAGI (reference sequence). The length of the CDR3 is 14 residues. With 7 bases removed from V and 6 bases from J, the gap between germline ends came to 15 bases. In DNA form, the CDR3 reads TGTGCCAGCATCCAATCCACTAGACCCGGGGAGCTGTTTTTT. Residues: CASIQSTRPGELFF.

V usage is TRBV19 and J usage is TRBJ1-2; D may be TRBD1 (6 bases). V shed 2 bases and J shed 4 bases, with 14 bases lying between them. This CDR3 is 15 amino acids long. Germline V gene lookup returns CDR1 LNHDA and CDR2 SQIVND (reference sequence). The CDR3 DNA reads TGTGCCAGTAGTATAAGTGACAGGATGGCCTATGGCTACACCTTC. Translating gives CASSISDRMAYGYTF. Using reference TRBV19 and TRBJ1-2 for the parts outside the CDR3, the full variable domain is DGGITQSPKYLFRKEGQNVTLSCEQNLNHDAMYWYRQDPGQGLRLIYYSQIVNDFQKGDIAEGYSVSREKKESFPLTVTSAQKNPTAFYLCASSISDRMAYGYTFGSGTRLTVV.

V gene TRBV9 combines with J gene TRBJ1-3; 7 bases fit TRBD1. Per germline, CDR1 SGDLS and CDR2 YYNGEE. There are 15 residues in the CDR3. V was pared by 0 bases and J by 8 bases, with 8 bases of the junction left unmatched. CDR3 sequence: CASSVATGSHHTIYF. The DNA of the CDR3 is TGTGCCAGCAGCGTAGCGACAGGGTCCCACCACACCATATATTTT.

V and J are TRBV5-4 and TRBJ2-7; D remains ambiguous. V shed 2 bases and J shed 5 bases, with 11 bases lying between them. CDR1 and CDR2 (germline): SGHNT, YYREEE (reference sequence). The CDR3 runs 13 residues. This chain's CDR3 is CASSFAGSNEQYF. DNA of the CDR3: TGTGCCAGCAGCTTTGCCGGGTCCAACGAGCAGTACTTC. Looking up the rest from reference TRBV5-4 and TRBJ2-7 gives the full variable domain: ETGVTQSPTHLIKTRGQQVTLRCSSQSGHNTVSWYQQALGQGPQFIFQYYREEENGRGNFPPRFSGLQFPNYSSELNVNALELDDSALYLCASSFAGSNEQYFGPGTRLTVT.

This sequence joins TRBV27 and TRBJ1-5; 7 bases agree with TRBD1. The V segment lost 10 bases and the J segment 2 bases; nucleotides outside the gene matches: 2. The CDR3 has 12 amino acids. Per germline, CDR1 MNHEY and CDR2 SMNVEV (reference sequence). CDR3 region: CATGQGNQPQHF. The DNA for the CDR3 is TGTGCCACCGGACAGGGCAATCAGCCCCAGCATTTT.

In its sample, this clone was seen once. The V gene is TRBV13, the J gene TRBJ2-7; TRBD1 matches at 8 bases. Germline V gene sequence: CDR1 PRHDT, CDR2 FYEKMQ (reference sequence). The junction had 5 bases not matched to a gene; V was cut back by 3 bases and J by 4 bases. The CDR3 spans 14 residues. CDR3 in amino acids: CASSFRDRSYEQYF. DNA of the CDR3: TGTGCCAGCAGCTTCCGGGACAGGAGTTACGAGCAGTACTTC.

V is TRBV27 and J is TRBJ2-7, with TRBD1 matching over 7 bases. With 5 bases clipped from V and 3 bases from J, the junction kept 4 bases outside the gene matches. CDR3 length: 13 amino acids. Per the germline V gene, CDR1 is MNHEY and CDR2 is SMNVEV (reference sequence). The CDR3, as DNA: TGTGCCAGCAGTCCCTCAGGGGGCTACGAGCAGTACTTC. It is translated as CASSPSGGYEQYF.

V gene TRBV6-5 combines with J gene TRBJ2-1; D gene uncertain. CDR1 and CDR2 (germline): MNHEY, SVGAGI. The CDR3 length is 12 residues. Trimming left V 10 bases short and J 12 bases short, with 19 bases between. The CDR3 spells CATPLPRIGQFF. DNA of the CDR3: TGTGCCACCCCTCTTCCTAGGATAGGGCAGTTCTTC.

The J gene is TRBJ1-2, the V gene TRBV29-1; 8 bases are shared with TRBD1. The germline gives CDR1 SQVTM, CDR2 ANQGSEA. Germline trimming cut 1 base from V and 2 bases from J; bases unmatched to any gene: 6. The CDR3 runs 15 residues. CDR3 protein: CSVEGLTGANYGYTF. The CDR3 bases are TGCAGCGTTGAAGGTCTGACAGGGGCGAACTATGGCTACACCTTC.